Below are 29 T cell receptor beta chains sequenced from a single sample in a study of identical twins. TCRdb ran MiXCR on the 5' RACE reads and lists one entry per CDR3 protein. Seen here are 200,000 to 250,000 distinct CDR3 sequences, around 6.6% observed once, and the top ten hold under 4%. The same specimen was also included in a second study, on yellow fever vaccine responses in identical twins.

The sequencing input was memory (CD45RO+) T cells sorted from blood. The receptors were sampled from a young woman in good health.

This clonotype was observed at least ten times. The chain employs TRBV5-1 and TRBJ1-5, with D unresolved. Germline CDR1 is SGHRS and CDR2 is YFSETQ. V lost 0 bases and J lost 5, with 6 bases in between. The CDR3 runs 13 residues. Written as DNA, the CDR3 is TGCGCCAGCAGCTTGGGGGCCGATCAGCCCCAGCATTTT. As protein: CASSLGADQPQHF.

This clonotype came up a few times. The CDR3 loop reads CASSDTGSDTQYF. CDR3 nucleotides: TGTGCCAGTAGTGATACAGGGTCAGATACGCAGTATTTT. The chain links TRBV19 to TRBJ2-3; D is possibly TRBD1 (6 bases). The CDR3 has 13 residues. Germline CDR1 and CDR2: LNHDA and SQIVND (reference sequence). V was pared by 5 bases and J by 4 bases, with 10 bases between.

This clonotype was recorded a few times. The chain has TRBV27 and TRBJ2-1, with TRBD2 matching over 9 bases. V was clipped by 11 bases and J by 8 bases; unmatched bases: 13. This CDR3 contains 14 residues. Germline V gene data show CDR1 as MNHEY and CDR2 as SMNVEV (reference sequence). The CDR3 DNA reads TGTGCCGCCCGCCCGTGGCTAGCGGGACATGAGCAGTTCTTC. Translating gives CAARPWLAGHEQFF.

DNA for the CDR3: TGTGCCAGCACCCCCCTGGGCACCGGGGAGCTGTTTTTT. Its protein is CASTPLGTGELFF. The chain is built from TRBV6-1 and TRBJ2-2; no firm D call. The CDR3 is 13 residues long. Per germline, CDR1 MNHNS and CDR2 SASEGT. Trimming removed 7 bases at V and 4 bases at J, with 10 bases between.

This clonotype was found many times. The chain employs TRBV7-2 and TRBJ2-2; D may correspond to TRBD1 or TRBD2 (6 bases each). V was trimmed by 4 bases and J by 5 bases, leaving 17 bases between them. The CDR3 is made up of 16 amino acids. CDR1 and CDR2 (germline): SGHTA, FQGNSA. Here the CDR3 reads CASSSGPLGGTGELFF. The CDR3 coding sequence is TGTGCCAGCAGCTCCGGACCCCTAGGGGGGACCGGGGAGCTGTTTTTT.

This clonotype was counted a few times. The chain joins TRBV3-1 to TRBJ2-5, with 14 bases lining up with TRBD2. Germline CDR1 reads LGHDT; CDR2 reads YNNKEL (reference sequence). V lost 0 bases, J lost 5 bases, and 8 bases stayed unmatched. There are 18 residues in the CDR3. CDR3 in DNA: TGTGCCAGCAGCCAAGAGAAGAGGACTAGCGGGGGGTCGGAGACCCAGTACTTC. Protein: CASSQEKRTSGGSETQYF.

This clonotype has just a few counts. The CDR3: CASSSGLNSYEQYV. CDR3 DNA sequence: TGTGCCAGCAGTTCGGGGTTAAACTCCTACGAGCAGTACGTC. This chain links TRBV6-5 with TRBJ2-7, with a possible D match to TRBD2 (5 bases). The CDR3 is 14 residues long. Trimming shortened V by 4 bases and J by 0 bases, and 10 bases separated the two germline ends. Germline assignment: CDR1 MNHEY and CDR2 SVGAGI.

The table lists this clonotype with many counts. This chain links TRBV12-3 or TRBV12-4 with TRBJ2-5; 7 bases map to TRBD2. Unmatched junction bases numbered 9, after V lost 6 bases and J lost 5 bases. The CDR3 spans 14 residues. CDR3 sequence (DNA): TGTGCCAGCAGCCGTGGACTAGTCGGGGAGACCCAGTACTTC. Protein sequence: CASSRGLVGETQYF.

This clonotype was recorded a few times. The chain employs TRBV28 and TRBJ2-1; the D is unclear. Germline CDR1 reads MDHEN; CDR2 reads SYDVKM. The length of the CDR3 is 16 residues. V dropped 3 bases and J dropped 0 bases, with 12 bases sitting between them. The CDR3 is CASSFPRRDSYNEQFF. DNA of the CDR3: TGTGCCAGCAGTTTCCCTAGGCGAGACTCCTACAATGAGCAGTTCTTC.

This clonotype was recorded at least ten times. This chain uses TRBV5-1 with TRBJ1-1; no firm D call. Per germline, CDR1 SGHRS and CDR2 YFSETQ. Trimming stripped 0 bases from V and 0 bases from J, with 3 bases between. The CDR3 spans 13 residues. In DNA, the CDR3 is TGCGCCAGCAGCTTGGTGGTGAACACTGAAGCTTTCTTT. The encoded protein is CASSLVVNTEAFF.

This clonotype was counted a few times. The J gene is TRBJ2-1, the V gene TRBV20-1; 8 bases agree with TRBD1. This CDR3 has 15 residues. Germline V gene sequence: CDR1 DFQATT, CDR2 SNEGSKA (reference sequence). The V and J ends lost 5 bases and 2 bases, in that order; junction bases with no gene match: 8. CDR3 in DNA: TGCAGTGCTGGACAAACAGGGGGGCCCTACAATGAGCAGTTCTTC. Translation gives CSAGQTGGPYNEQFF.

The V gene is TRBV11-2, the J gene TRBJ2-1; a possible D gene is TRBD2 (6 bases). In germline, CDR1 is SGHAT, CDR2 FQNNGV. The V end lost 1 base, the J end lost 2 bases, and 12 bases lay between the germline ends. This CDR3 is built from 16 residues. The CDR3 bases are TGTGCCAGCAGCTTAGTGCGGGGACCCACCTACAATGAGCAGTTCTTC. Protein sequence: CASSLVRGPTYNEQFF.

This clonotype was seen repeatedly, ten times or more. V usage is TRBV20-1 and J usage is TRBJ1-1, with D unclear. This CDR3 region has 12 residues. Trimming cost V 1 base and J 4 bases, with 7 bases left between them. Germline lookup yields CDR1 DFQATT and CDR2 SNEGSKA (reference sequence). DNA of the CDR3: TGCAGTGCTAGAGTAACTGCCACTGAAGCTTTCTTT. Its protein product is CSARVTATEAFF.

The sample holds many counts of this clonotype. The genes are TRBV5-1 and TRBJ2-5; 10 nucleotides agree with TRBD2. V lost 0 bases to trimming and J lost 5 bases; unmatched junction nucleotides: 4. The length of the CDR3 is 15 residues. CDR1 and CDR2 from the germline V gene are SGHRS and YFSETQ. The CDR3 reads CASSLVAGGQETQYF. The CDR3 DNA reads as TGCGCCAGCAGCTTGGTAGCGGGGGGCCAGGAGACCCAGTACTTC.

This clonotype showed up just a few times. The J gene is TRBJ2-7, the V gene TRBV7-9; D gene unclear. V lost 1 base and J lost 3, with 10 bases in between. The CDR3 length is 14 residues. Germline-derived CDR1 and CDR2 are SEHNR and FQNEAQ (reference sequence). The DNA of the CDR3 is TGTGCCAGCAGCTTAGACTTAAGGGACTACGAGCAGTACTTC. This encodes CASSLDLRDYEQYF.

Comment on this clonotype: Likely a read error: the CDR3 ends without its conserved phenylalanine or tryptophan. CDR3 sequence (DNA): TGTGCCAGCAAGAACAGGGATTTGGTAGGTCAGCCCCAGCATTCT. This encodes CASKNRDLVGQPQHS. V is TRBV2 and J is TRBJ1-5; maybe TRBD1 (6 bases). The CDR3 runs 15 residues. V was shortened by 7 bases and J by 6 bases, with 19 bases between the two germline ends. CDR1 and CDR2 (germline): SNHLY, FYNNEI.

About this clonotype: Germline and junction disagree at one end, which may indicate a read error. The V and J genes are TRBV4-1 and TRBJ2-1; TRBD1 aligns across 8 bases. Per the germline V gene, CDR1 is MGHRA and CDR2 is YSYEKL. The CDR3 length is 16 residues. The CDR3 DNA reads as TGCGCCAGCATGACGAACAGGGGGAGCTCCTACAATAAGCAGTTCTTC. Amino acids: CASMTNRGSSYNKQFF.

This CDR3 is CASSLWAQRINYGYTF. The CDR3 bases are TGTGCCAGCAGCTTATGGGCACAGCGGATAAACTATGGCTACACCTTC. The V and J genes are TRBV7-9 and TRBJ1-2; no reliable D call. From germline, CDR1 is SEHNR and CDR2 FQNEAQ (reference sequence). CDR3 size: 16 residues. V was pared by 2 bases and J by 2 bases, with 15 bases between.

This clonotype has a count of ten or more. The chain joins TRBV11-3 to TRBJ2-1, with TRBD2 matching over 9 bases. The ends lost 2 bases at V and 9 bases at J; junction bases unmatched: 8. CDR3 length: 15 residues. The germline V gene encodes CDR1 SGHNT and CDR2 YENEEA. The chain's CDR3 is CASSLTVAGVAEQFF. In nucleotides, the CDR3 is TGTGCCAGCAGCTTAACGGTAGCGGGAGTCGCTGAGCAGTTCTTC.

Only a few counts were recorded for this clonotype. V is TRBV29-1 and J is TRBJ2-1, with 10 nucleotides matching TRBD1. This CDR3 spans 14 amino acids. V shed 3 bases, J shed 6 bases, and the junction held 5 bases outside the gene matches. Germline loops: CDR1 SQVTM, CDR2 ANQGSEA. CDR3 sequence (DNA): TGCAGCGTTGACGGGACAGGGGCGGTCAATGAGCAGTTCTTC. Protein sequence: CSVDGTGAVNEQFF.

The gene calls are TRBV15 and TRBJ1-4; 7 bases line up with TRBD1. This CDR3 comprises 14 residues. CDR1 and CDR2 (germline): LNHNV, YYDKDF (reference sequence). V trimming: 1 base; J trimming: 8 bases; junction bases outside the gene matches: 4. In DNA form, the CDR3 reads TGTGCCACCAGCAGAGGCCCCAGGGGGGAAAAACTGTTTTTT. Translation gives CATSRGPRGEKLFF.

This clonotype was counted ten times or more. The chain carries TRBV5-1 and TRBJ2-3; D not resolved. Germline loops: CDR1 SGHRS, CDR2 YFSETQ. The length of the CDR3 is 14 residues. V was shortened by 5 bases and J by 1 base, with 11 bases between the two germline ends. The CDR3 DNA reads TGCGCCAGCAGAGAGGCAACTGGCACAGATACGCAGTATTTT. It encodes CASREATGTDTQYF.

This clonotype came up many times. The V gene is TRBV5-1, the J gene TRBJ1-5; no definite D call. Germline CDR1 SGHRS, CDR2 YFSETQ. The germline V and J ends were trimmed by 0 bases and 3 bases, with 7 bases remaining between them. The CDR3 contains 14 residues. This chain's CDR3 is CASSLDSNNQPQHF. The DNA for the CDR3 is TGCGCCAGCAGCTTGGACAGCAACAATCAGCCCCAGCATTTT.

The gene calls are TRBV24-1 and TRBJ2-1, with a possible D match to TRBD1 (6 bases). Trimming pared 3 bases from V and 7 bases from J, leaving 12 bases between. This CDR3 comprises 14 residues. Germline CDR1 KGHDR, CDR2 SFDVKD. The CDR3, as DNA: TGTGCCACCAGTGATCCTACAGGGACGAATGAGCAGTTCTTC. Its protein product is CATSDPTGTNEQFF.

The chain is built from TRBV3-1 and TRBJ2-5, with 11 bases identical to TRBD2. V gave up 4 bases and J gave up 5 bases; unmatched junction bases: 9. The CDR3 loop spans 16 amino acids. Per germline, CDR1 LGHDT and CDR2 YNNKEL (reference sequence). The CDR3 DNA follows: TGTGCCAGCAGCCCAACGACTAGCGGGGCTGGGGAGACCCAGTACTTC. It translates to CASSPTTSGAGETQYF.

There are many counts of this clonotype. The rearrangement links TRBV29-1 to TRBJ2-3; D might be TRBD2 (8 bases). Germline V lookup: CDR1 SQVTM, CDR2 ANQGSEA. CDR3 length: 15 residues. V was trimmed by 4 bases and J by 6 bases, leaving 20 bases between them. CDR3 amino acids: CSVAGGSGDRDTQYF. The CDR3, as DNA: TGCAGCGTTGCAGGGGGTAGCGGGGATAGGGATACGCAGTATTTT.

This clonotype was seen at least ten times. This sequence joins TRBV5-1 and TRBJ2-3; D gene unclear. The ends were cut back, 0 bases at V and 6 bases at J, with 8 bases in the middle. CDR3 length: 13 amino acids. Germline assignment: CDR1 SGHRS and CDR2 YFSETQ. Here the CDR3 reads CASSLGLPDTQYF. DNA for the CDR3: TGCGCCAGCAGCTTGGGTCTTCCTGATACGCAGTATTTT.

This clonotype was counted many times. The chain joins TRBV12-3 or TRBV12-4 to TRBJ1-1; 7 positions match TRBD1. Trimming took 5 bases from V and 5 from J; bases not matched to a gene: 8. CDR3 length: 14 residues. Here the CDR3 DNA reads TGTGCCAGCAGTCTTAGACAGGGCGGGACTGAAGCTTTCTTT. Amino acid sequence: CASSLRQGGTEAFF.

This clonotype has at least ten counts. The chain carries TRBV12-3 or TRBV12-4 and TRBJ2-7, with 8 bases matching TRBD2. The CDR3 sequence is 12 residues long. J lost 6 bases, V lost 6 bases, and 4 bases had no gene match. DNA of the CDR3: TGTGCCAGCAGGGCCGGGACTAGCGAGCAGTACTTC. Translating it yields CASRAGTSEQYF.